This TCR beta chain was documented in a study of shared clonotypes between healthy human individuals. Study outcomes and limitations: Between a handful of donors, naive CD4 clonotypes were shared at a level of about 5%.

Data came from immunoSEQ multiplex PCR; TCRdb stores just in-frame clones and leaves some out. Here the sample spans 1,500,000 or so clones, 98% being singletons. This clone has just one count. Antigen: not known. V dropped 0 bases and J dropped 3; count of bases not matched to a gene: 5. The germline V gene has CDR1 LGHNA and CDR2 YSLEER. The CDR3 contains 16 residues. The TCR was taken from a man aged 25 to 45 in good health. Sequenced sample: naive CD4+ T cells sorted from blood. This sample's subset: CD45RA+ positively selected. V gene TRBV4-3 combines with J gene TRBJ2-1; 7 bases match TRBD2. Here the CDR3 reads CASSQDASGNYNEQFF. CDR3 nucleotide sequence: TGCGCCAGCAGCCAAGATGCTAGCGGAAACTACAATGAGCAGTTCTTC.